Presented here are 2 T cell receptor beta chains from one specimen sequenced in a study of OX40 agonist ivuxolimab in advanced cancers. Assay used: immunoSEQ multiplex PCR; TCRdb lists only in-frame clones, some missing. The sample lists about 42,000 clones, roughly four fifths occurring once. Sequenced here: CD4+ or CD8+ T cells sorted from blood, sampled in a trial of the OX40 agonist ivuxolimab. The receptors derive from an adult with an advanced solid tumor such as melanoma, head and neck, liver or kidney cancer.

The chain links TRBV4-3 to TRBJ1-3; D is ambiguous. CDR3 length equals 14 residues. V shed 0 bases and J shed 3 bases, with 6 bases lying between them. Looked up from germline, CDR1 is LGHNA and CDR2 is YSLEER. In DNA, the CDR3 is TGCGCCAGCAGCCAAGATCGATATGGAAACACCATATATTTT. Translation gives CASSQDRYGNTIYF.

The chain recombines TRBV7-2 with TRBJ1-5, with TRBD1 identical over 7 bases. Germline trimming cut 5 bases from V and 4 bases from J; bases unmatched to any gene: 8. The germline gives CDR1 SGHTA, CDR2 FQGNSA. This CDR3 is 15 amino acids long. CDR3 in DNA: TGTGCCAGCAGCCACGGGACAGCTAAGAATCAGCCCCAGCATTTT. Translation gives CASSHGTAKNQPQHF.